This TCR beta chain was captured by sequencing in a study of T-cell memory formation after mild COVID-19 (dated by TCRdb to 2020 to 2023). With respect to the entire study: Most TCR sequence clusters were specific to one of the two donors. The cohort comprised two young, previously healthy adult volunteers, one female and one male. T-cell clones expanding and contracting after mild COVID-19 in two donors were tracked by longitudinal TCRalpha and TCRbeta repertoire sequencing. Results the study describes overall, beyond this receptor: Balanced CD4/CD8 phenotypes were observed for clones contracting from day 15 to 85, whereas a bias towards CD4+ was observed for a second wave of clones expanding from day 15 to 37. Only a couple of mild cases were covered by the study, and larger cohorts that include severe cases with pre-infection samples were considered necessary. Contracting CD4+ clones were found mainly in CM and EM memory subsets, while CD8+ clones were enriched in EMRA. Some responding clones were detected in pre-infection memory, which suggested that pre-existing cross-reactive memory T cells had joined the SARS-CoV-2 response. SARS-CoV-2 specificity of the second-wave clones peaking on day 37 was not confirmed.

This clonotype showed up just a few times. The antigen it recognizes is unknown. No much larger clone is present one base from it, and per-base qualities are unavailable. PBMCs were isolated by Ficoll-Paque density gradient centrifugation. Its CDR3 holds 14 amino acids, cysteine through phenylalanine. The CDR3 DNA has 42 bases and is translated from base 1. Relative to germline, V is 8 bases shorter and J is 7 bases shorter, with 20 bases between their ends. Per the germline V gene, MNHEY is the CDR1 and SVGEGT is the CDR2. Sequencing took place on an Illumina NovaSeq 6000. TCRalpha and TCRbeta cDNA libraries were constructed by 5'RACE with constant-segment primers, with sample barcodes and unique molecular identifiers being introduced. RNA was extracted from every sample with Trizol reagent. The libraries were amplified in two PCR steps, and the second step added a second sample barcode and Illumina TruSeq adapters. Libraries were sequenced on an Illumina NovaSeq with 2 x 150 bp paired-end reads. The study's own analysis went as follows. With migec v1.2.7, reads were demultiplexed and then collapsed into UMI-guided consensus sequences. Using mixcr v2.1.11, the UMI consensuses were aligned to TRA and TRB V and J templates and assembled into clonotypes. A clonotype was counted as expanded or contracted only when both edgeR and NoisET called the clonotype significant, with the noise models trained on biological replicates. For edgeR calls, a false discovery rate-adjusted p below 0.01 and a log2 fold-change threshold of 1 were applied. As an exploratory analysis of dynamics, max-normalized trajectories of the 1000 most abundant clonotypes were examined with PCA combined with hierarchical clustering. Separately sequenced CD4+ and CD8+ repertoires were used to assign a CD4 or CD8 phenotype to each responding clone. TCRdb itself trimmed the public reads at Q25 with fastp, ran MiXCR and retained productive beta chains. Rows merge per CDR3 protein into single entries with the most common DNA and genes. The V and J calls and clone size are TCRdb's, not the authors'. The sample contains about 340,000 distinct CDR3 sequences, approximately 16% of them found a single time. The ten largest clones represent around 22% of the sample.

This TCR was recovered from a man between 18 and 29 years old who had mild COVID-19 (a few samples of this study predate the infection). The sample titles of this study are shuffled in the database, so cell type and time point are left out; the donor was told from shared clones. The sequencing input was PBMCs or a T cell subset sorted from them (not recorded which). The chain is made from TRBV6-2 or TRBV6-3 and TRBJ2-5; tentative D gene TRBD1, with 6 bases matching. The CDR3 region reads CASGRGTLGWTQYF. The nucleotide sequence is TGTGCCAGCGGAAGAGGGACACTTGGGTGGACCCAGTACTTC.